This TCR beta chain was profiled in a study of radiotherapy plus CTLA-4 blockade in lung cancer. Study information: Across the patients, objective responses occurred in about 19%, and disease control in approximately 30%.

Germline V gene lookup returns CDR1 SGHTA and CDR2 FQGNSA. V dropped 7 bases and J dropped 8 bases, with 17 bases sitting between them. The CDR3 totals 13 residues. Notes on this clone: Its antigen is as yet unknown.

Broader study findings: Strongest reported response predictors: early blood clone changes and post-radiation interferon-beta.

Assay: immunoSEQ multiplex PCR; the TCRdb copy retains only in-frame clones and omits some. Of about 48,000 clones listed, 80% to 90% were seen once; the top ten hold less than 20%. Sequences were derived from peripheral blood, sampled from a patient treated with radiotherapy plus ipilimumab. This clonotype was obtained from a human donor with non-small cell lung cancer that progressed on radiotherapy plus ipilimumab. Some clones in this sample may be carry-over from other donors' samples. The chain joins TRBV7-2 to TRBJ1-2; tentative D call: TRBD1 (6 bases). The CDR3 loop reads CASTFTGTNGYTF. CDR3 bases: TGTGCCAGCACATTTACAGGGACCAACGGCTACACCTTC.